This TCR beta chain originates from a study of T cell responses to AZD1222 COVID-19 vaccine. The repertoire was sequenced with immunoSEQ multiplex PCR; TCRdb's copy has only in-frame clones and lacks some. The table records 100,000 to 150,000 clones, 86% of them present only once. CDR1 is DFQATT, CDR2 SNEGSKA, per germline (reference sequence). CDR3 length: 12 amino acids. Trimming pared 3 bases from V and 3 bases from J, leaving 6 bases between. The TCR sequence derives from an adult in good health. The specimen was peripheral blood, collected on day 0 of AZD1222 vaccination. This chain joins TRBV20-1 and TRBJ1-3; D uncertain. This CDR3 is CSASRDGNTIYF. The CDR3, as DNA: TGCAGTGCTAGTAGGGATGGAAACACCATATATTTT.